The next 14 T cell receptor beta chains were all read from a single sample in a study of blood T cell repertoires in COVID-19. Generated by immunoSEQ multiplex PCR, the TCRdb table keeps only in-frame clones and is missing some. The sample records more than 80,000 clones, around 88% being singletons. The sequenced sample consisted of peripheral blood. The receptors come from a woman aged 55-75 years with COVID-19, enrolled during active disease.

The rearrangement links TRBV7-3 to TRBJ2-3, with TRBD2 matching 7 bases. Germline CDR1 and CDR2: SGHTA and FQGTGA. This CDR3 comprises 14 residues. V lost 8 bases, J lost 1 base, and 6 bases stayed unmatched. The CDR3 loop reads CASSRGDRTDTQYF. In nucleotides, the CDR3 is TGTGCCAGCTCACGGGGGGACCGCACAGATACGCAGTATTTT.

The V and J genes are TRBV6-5 and TRBJ1-2; TRBD1 is a possible D gene (5 bases). The CDR3 has 14 amino acids. Germline V CDR1 and CDR2: MNHEY, SVGAGI. V lost 6 bases, J lost 7 bases, and 18 bases lay in between. The CDR3: CASRPMPSGGGYTF. In DNA, the CDR3 is TGTGCCAGCAGACCCATGCCCTCGGGGGGTGGCTACACCTTC.

The J gene is TRBJ1-2, the V gene TRBV9; 8 bases line up with TRBD1. The CDR3 sequence is 13 residues long. J was trimmed by 7 bases and V by 3 bases; bases with no gene match: 5. Germline-derived CDR1 and CDR2 are SGDLS and YYNGEE. As DNA, the CDR3 is TGTGCCAGCAGCGCCAGGACAGGGTTTGGCTACACCTTC. Its protein product is CASSARTGFGYTF.

The chain joins TRBV6-5 to TRBJ2-7; TRBD1 aligns across 7 bases. Losses at the gene ends were 5 bases for V and 1 base for J; bases not matched to a gene: 8. The CDR3 has 15 residues. Looked up from germline, CDR1 is MNHEY and CDR2 is SVGAGI. The CDR3 coding sequence is TGTGCCAGCAGTACCACAGGGGCACGGTCCTACGAGCAGTACTTC. As protein: CASSTTGARSYEQYF.

This clone was observed at least ten times. As DNA, the CDR3 is TGTGCCTGGAGTGTAAGCCGTGGGGAGCTGTTTTTT. Amino acid sequence: CAWSVSRGELFF. This chain connects TRBV30 to TRBJ2-2; D gene unclear. The CDR3 runs 12 residues. The V end was cut by 0 bases, the J end by 8 bases, with 7 bases between. Germline CDR1 and CDR2: GTSNPN and SVGIG (reference sequence).

The chain is built from TRBV9 and TRBJ1-1; TRBD1 is a possible D gene (5 bases). The germline CDR1 and CDR2 sequences are SGDLS and YYNGEE. Trimming took 4 bases from V and 11 from J, leaving 18 bases between them. The CDR3 runs 13 residues. The CDR3 is CASSPTGGSWAFF. The CDR3 DNA reads TGTGCCAGCAGCCCAACGGGGGGGAGCTGGGCTTTCTTT. Drawing the rest from reference TRBV9 and TRBJ1-1, the complete variable domain is DSGVTQTPKHLITATGQRVTLRCSPRSGDLSVYWYQQSLDQGLQFLIQYYNGEERAKGNILERFSAQQFPDLHSELNLSSLELGDSALYFCASSPTGGSWAFFGQGTRLTVV.

This chain uses TRBV7-9 with TRBJ2-7, with D possibly being TRBD1 (5 bases). The CDR3 has 11 amino acids. Germline CDR1 and CDR2: SEHNR and FQNEAQ (reference sequence). V lost 5 bases, J lost 7 bases, and 9 bases lay in between. The CDR3 coding sequence is TGTGCCAGCAGCAAGGACATGGAGCAGTACTTC. It specifies CASSKDMEQYF.

The rearrangement joins TRBV6-5 to TRBJ2-2; the match to TRBD1 covers 7 bases. CDR3 length: 15 amino acids. From germline, CDR1 is MNHEY and CDR2 SVGAGI. The ends lost 5 bases at V and 4 bases at J; junction bases unmatched: 7. In nucleotides, the CDR3 is TGTGCCAGCAGTACAATGACAGGGTTCACCGGGGAGCTGTTTTTT. As protein: CASSTMTGFTGELFF.

The chain links TRBV9 to TRBJ2-3; 9 nucleotides align to TRBD2. Germline assignment: CDR1 SGDLS and CDR2 YYNGEE. The CDR3 sequence is 15 residues long. Trimming cost V 0 bases and J 5 bases; bases outside gene matches: 4. CDR3 protein: CASSVDSGGIDTQYF. The CDR3 nucleotides read TGTGCCAGCAGCGTAGATAGCGGGGGTATAGATACGCAGTATTTT.

The V gene is TRBV9, the J gene TRBJ2-7; 10 bases are shared with TRBD2. Germline CDR1 is SGDLS and CDR2 is YYNGEE. Losses at the gene ends were 3 bases for V and 2 bases for J; bases not matched to a gene: 5. This CDR3 is 15 amino acids long. As DNA, the CDR3 is TGTGCCAGCAGCGACTCTAGCGGGGGACCCTACGAGCAGTACTTC. Translated, it gives CASSDSSGGPYEQYF.

The table lists this clone with a few counts. The chain uses TRBV5-6 and TRBJ2-1; TRBD1 agrees at 7 bases. The CDR3 contains 15 residues. The germline gives CDR1 SGHDT, CDR2 YYEEEE. The J segment lost 2 bases and the V segment lost 0 bases, leaving 2 bases of the junction unmatched. Here the CDR3 DNA reads TGTGCCAGCAGCTTGGGTGACAGGGCCTACAATGAGCAGTTCTTC. It specifies CASSLGDRAYNEQFF.

The chain combines TRBV5-1 with TRBJ2-5, with D possibly TRBD1 on 5 matching bases. The germline V gene has CDR1 SGHRS and CDR2 YFSETQ. The V end lost 4 bases, the J end lost 5 bases, and 30 bases lay between the germline ends. The CDR3 extends over 19 amino acids. The CDR3 is CASSSDIGWGRYSEETQYF. Written as DNA, the CDR3 is TGCGCCAGCAGCAGTGACATCGGTTGGGGCCGCTATTCTGAGGAGACCCAGTACTTC.

This clone has just one count. The chain uses TRBV9 and TRBJ2-7, with 9 bases lining up with TRBD1. Germline V gene lookup returns CDR1 SGDLS and CDR2 YYNGEE. The CDR3 totals 13 residues. J was trimmed by 8 bases and V by 3 bases; bases with no gene match: 6. CDR3 coding DNA: TGTGCCAGCAGCGAAGGGACAGGGACGCAGCAGTACTTC. It encodes CASSEGTGTQQYF.

This chain joins TRBV7-2 and TRBJ1-4, with 8 bases matching TRBD1. The CDR3 spans 15 residues. CDR1 and CDR2 from the germline V gene are SGHTA and FQGNSA. The J segment lost 8 bases and the V segment lost 4 bases, leaving 9 bases of the junction unmatched. CDR3 loop: CASSYTGQGEEKLFF. In DNA, the CDR3 is TGTGCCAGCAGCTATACAGGACAGGGAGAGGAAAAACTGTTTTTT.